Here is one TCR beta chain with its context. The antigen remains undetermined. V lost 0 bases and J lost 6, with 8 bases in between. The germline gives CDR1 KGHDR, CDR2 SFDVKD. The CDR3 has 14 residues. Described time point: persistent/refractory GD, antithyroid drugs over 5 years with positive TRAb. PBMC RNA served as the TCR library source. A blood draw put about 10 milliliters of peripheral blood into EDTA tubes. This entry belongs to a study of regulatory T cells in long-lasting Graves disease. Researchers made TCR beta libraries by using iRepertoire HTBI primers and running Arm-PCR on CDR3 regions. TCRdb re-analysed the multiplex PCR reads in MiXCR, keeping a single row per CDR3 protein. The repertoire holds around 510,000 distinct CDR3 sequences, with less than 25% as singletons. Study conclusions and caveats: No thyroid tissue was studied; the work used peripheral blood only. Persistent cases favored TRBV28, TRBJ1-2 and TRBJ2-5. A greater number of public clonotypes (roughly 2,700) was shared by persistent patients than by new patients (approximately 910).

The V gene is TRBV24-1, the J gene TRBJ2-1, with D possibly matching TRBD2 (6 bases). This sequence originates from a female donor with Graves disease. Sequenced here: peripheral blood mononuclear cells (PBMCs), sampled when the disease was refractory, from a patient treated with antithyroid drugs. The CDR3 loop reads CATSDLLGGNEQFF. The CDR3 DNA sequence: TGTGCCACCAGTGATTTGTTGGGGGGCAATGAGCAGTTCTTC.